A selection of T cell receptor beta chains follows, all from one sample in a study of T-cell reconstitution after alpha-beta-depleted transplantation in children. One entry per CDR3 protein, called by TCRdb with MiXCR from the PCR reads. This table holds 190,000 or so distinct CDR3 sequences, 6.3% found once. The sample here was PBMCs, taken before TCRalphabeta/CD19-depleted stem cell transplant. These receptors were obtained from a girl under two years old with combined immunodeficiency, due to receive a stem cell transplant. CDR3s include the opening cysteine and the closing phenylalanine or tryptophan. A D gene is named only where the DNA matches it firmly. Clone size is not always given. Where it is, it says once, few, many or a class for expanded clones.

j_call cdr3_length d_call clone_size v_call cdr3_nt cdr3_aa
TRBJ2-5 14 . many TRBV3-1 TGTGCCAGCAGCCATACCTGGTACCAAGAGACCCAGTACTTC CASSHTWYQETQYF
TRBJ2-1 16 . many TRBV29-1 TGCAGCGTGAAAGAGGCTGAATGGGGTGGATACAATGAGCAGTTCTTC CSVKEAEWGGYNEQFF
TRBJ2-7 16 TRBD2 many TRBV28 TGTGCCAGCAGACCCGGGACTAGCTCCTTCCCCTACGAGCAGTACTTC CASRPGTSSFPYEQYF
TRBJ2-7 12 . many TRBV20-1 TGCAGTGCTAGAAACAACGTCTACGAGCAGTACTTC CSARNNVYEQYF
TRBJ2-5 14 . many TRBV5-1 TGCGCCAGCAGCCTGGACACCTTTTGGGAGACCCAGTACTTC CASSLDTFWETQYF
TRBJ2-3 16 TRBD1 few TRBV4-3 TGCGCCAGCAGCCAAGATTGGGGACAGGACACAGATACGCAGTATTTT CASSQDWGQDTDTQYF
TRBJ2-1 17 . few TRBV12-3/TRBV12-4 TGTGCCAGCAGTTTATCACCGGGCTTAAGCTCCTACAATGAGCAGTTCTTC CASSLSPGLSSYNEQFF
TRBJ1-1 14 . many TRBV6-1 TGTGCCAGCACCCCCTCCGTGGGGGTCACTGAAGCTTTCTTT CASTPSVGVTEAFF
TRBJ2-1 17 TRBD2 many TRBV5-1 TGCGCCAGCAGACCTGGACTAGCAGCAAGCTCCTACAATGAGCAGTTCTTC CASRPGLAASSYNEQFF
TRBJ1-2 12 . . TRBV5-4 TGTTCTATGGGGTCAATCGGCTATGGCTACACCTTC CSMGSIGYGYTF
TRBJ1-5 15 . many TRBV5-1 TGCGCCAGCAGCCTTGCTTGGGGGCGCAATCAGCCCCAGCATTTT CASSLAWGRNQPQHF
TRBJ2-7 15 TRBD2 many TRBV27 TGTGCCAGCAGCCCCTCGGGAGGGTCCTACTACGAGCAGTACTTC CASSPSGGSYYEQYF
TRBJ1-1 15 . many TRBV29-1 TGCAGCGTTGGGGGGACACCCGACCCGAACACTGAAGCTTTCTTT CSVGGTPDPNTEAFF
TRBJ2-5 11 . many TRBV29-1 TGCAGCGCGGTGATCCAAGAGACCCAGTACTTC CSAVIQETQYF
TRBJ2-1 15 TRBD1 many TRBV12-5 TGTGCTAGTGGTTTGGGTGGGACAGGGGAAAATGAGCAGTTCTTC CASGLGGTGENEQFF
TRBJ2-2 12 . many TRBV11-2 TGTGCCAGCAGCCCCCACCTCGCGGAGCTGTTTTTT CASSPHLAELFF
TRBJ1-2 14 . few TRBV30 TGTGCCTGCACCCCCACGGGAGGGTCTAATGGCTACACCTTC CACTPTGGSNGYTF
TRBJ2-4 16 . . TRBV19 TGTGCCAGTACCAGAAAGCATCCCGGGATCGAAAACATTCAGTACTTC CASTRKHPGIENIQYF
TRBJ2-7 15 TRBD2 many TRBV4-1 TGCGCCAGCAGCCAAGATATACTAGCGGGAGACGAGCAGTACTTC CASSQDILAGDEQYF
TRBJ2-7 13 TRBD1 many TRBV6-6 TGTGCCAGCAGCTTTGGGGGACAGGGGGAGCAGTACTTC CASSFGGQGEQYF
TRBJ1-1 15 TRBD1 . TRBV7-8 TGTGCCAGCAGCACGGGACAGGGGGCAGGCACTGAAGCTTTCTTT CASSTGQGAGTEAFF
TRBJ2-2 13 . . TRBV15 TGTGCCACCAGCAATCCGAACACCGGGGAGCTGTTTTTT CATSNPNTGELFF
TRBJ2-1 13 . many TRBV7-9 TGTGCCAGCAGCTTACCGGCCTACAATGAGCAGTTCTTC CASSLPAYNEQFF
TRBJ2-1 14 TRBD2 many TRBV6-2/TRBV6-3 TGTGCCAGCAGTTACTTGAGGGAGGGAGGTGAGCAGTTCTTC CASSYLREGGEQFF
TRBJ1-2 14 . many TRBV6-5 TGTGCCAGCAGTTACGCGGAGAGCGTAGGAGAAAACACCTTC CASSYAESVGENTF
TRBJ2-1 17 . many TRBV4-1 TGCGCCAGCAGCCAAACACCTCGGGGGCCCTCCTACAATGAGCAGTTCTTC CASSQTPRGPSYNEQFF
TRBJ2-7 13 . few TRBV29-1 TGCAGCGTTGAAGAGGGACTGGCCCCCCAGCAGTACTTC CSVEEGLAPQQYF
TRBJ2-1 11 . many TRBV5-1 TGCGCCAGCAGCTTCGGGGTTGAGCAGTTCTTC CASSFGVEQFF
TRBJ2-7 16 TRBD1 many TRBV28 TGTGCCAGCAGTTTCCACGGACAGGAGACGTGGACCGAGCAGTACTTC CASSFHGQETWTEQYF
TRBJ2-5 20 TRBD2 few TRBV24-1 TGTGCCACCAGTGATTGGGGGACTAGCGGGAGAAGGGATCGGCAAGAGACCCAGTACTTC CATSDWGTSGRRDRQETQYF
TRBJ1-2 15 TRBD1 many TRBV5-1 TGCGCCAGCAGCACCCGGGACAGGGGGCTGGAAGGCTACACCTTC CASSTRDRGLEGYTF
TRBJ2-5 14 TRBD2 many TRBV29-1 TGCAGCGTTGGGGGACTAGCGGAGCAAGAGACCCAGTACTTC CSVGGLAEQETQYF
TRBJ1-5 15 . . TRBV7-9 TGTGCCAGCAGCTTAATGGGAAATAGCAATCAGCCCCAGCATTTT CASSLMGNSNQPQHF
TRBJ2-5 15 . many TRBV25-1 TGTGCCAGCAGTCAGATAGGGACGTACCAAGAGACCCAGTACTTC CASSQIGTYQETQYF
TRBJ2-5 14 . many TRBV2 TGTGCCAGCAGTGAAGCCCCCGTGGGGGAGACCCAGTACTTC CASSEAPVGETQYF
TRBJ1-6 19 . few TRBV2 TGTGCCAGCAGAGACGGGATCCGGGGTTTGCGGGGGCCCAGATCACCCCTCCACTTT CASRDGIRGLRGPRSPLHF
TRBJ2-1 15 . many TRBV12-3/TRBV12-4 TGTGCCAGCAGTTTAGCGGGAGGAGCCTACAATGAGCAGTTCTTC CASSLAGGAYNEQFF
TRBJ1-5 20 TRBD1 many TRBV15 TGTGCCACCAGCAGAGACCAAGGGGGCGGCCGAACCTATAGCAATCAGCCCCAGCATTTT CATSRDQGGGRTYSNQPQHF
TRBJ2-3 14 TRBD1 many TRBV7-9 TGTGCCAGCAGCTCCCGGGACAGGCCAGATACGCAGTATTTT CASSSRDRPDTQYF
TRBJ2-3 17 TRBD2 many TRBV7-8 TGTGCCAGCAGCTTACCCGGGACTAGCGGTAGCACAGATACGCAGTATTTT CASSLPGTSGSTDTQYF
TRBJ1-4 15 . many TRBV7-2 TGTGCCAGCAGCTTAGACCCCTCAACTAATGAAAAACTGTTTTTT CASSLDPSTNEKLFF
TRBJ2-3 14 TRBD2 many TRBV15 TGTGCCACCAGCTGGCGGGAGGGTTTAGATACGCAGTATTTT CATSWREGLDTQYF
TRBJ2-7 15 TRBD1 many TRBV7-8 TGTGCCAGCAGCTTATTAGAGGGGGCGAGGCACGAGCAGTACTTC CASSLLEGARHEQYF
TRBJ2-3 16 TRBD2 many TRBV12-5 TGTGCTAGTGGTTTGGGGCTAGCGGGATTCACAGATACGCAGTATTTT CASGLGLAGFTDTQYF
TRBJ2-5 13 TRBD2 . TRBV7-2 TGTGCCAGCAGCCGTAGCGGGGGGAAGACCCAGTACTTC CASSRSGGKTQYF
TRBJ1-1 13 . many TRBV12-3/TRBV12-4 TGTGCCAGCAGCCCCAGGGCGGACACTGAAGCTTTCTTT CASSPRADTEAFF
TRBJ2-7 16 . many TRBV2 TGTGCCAGCAGTGAGGGGGTGCTGCTGCGGCGGTACGAGCAGTACTTC CASSEGVLLRRYEQYF
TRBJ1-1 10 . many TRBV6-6 TGTGCCACCGGGGGAACTGAAGCTTTCTTT CATGGTEAFF
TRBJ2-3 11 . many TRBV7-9 TGTGCCAGCAAGGGAGGAGATACGCAGTATTTT CASKGGDTQYF
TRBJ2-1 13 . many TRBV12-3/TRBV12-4 TGTGCCAGCAGCCGATATCCGGGGAATGAGCAGTTCTTC CASSRYPGNEQFF
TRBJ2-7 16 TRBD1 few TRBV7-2 TGTGCCAGCAGCCCGGTAGGACAGGGGGCTTCCTACGAGCAGTACTTC CASSPVGQGASYEQYF
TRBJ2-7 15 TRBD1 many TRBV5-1 TGCGCCAGCAGCCCGGGGACAGGGAGACGGTACGAGCAGTACTTC CASSPGTGRRYEQYF
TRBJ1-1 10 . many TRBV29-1 TGCAGCGTTGACAGCACTGAAGCTTTCTTT CSVDSTEAFF
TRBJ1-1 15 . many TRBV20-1 TGCAGTGCATACAGCCCGGCAGGATCGAACACTGAAGCTTTCTTT CSAYSPAGSNTEAFF